A single sample is the source of the 5 T cell receptor beta chains below, sequenced in a study of long-term antiretroviral therapy in people with HIV. An immunoSEQ assay, version v3.0, was performed at survey level. The assay was immunoSEQ multiplex PCR, and TCRdb's table has in-frame clones only and misses some. Counted here are roughly 29,000 clones, 95% occurring once; the ten biggest clones make up over 3%. Material: unsorted PBMCs, obtained 5.3 years after starting antiretroviral therapy. The source of these receptors is a man over 45 with HIV.

The sample holds one count of this clone. As DNA, the CDR3 is TGTGCCAGCAGTGAGACCTTGGGCTCTTCAGATACGCAGTATTTT. It yields the protein CASSETLGSSDTQYF. This rearrangement joins TRBV2 to TRBJ2-3; D call uncertain. CDR3 length equals 15 residues. Trimming removed 3 bases from V and 4 bases from J, with 14 bases in between. CDR1 and CDR2 (germline): SNHLY, FYNNEI.

V usage is TRBV4-3 and J usage is TRBJ1-2; D is unclear. The CDR3 covers 13 residues. The germline V and J ends were trimmed by 0 bases and 8 bases, with 10 bases remaining between them. CDR1 and CDR2 (germline): LGHNA, YSLEER. In DNA, the CDR3 is TGCGCCAGCAGCCAAGACGGGTACACCGGCTACACCTTC. Translated: CASSQDGYTGYTF.

This chain links TRBV28 with TRBJ1-2; no clear D gene. Trimming removed 1 base from V and 4 bases from J, with 10 bases in between. Germline values: CDR1 MDHEN, CDR2 SYDVKM. CDR3 length equals 14 residues. The CDR3 bases are TGTGCCAGCAGTTTATCAGGAGCCTCCTATGGCTACACCTTC. Translated: CASSLSGASYGYTF.

The rearrangement joins TRBV6-4 to TRBJ2-1; D remains ambiguous. Trimming removed 10 bases from V and 0 bases from J, with 22 bases in between. The CDR3 runs 17 residues. CDR1 is MRHNA and CDR2 is SNTAGT in the germline V gene. The CDR3 coding sequence is TGTGCCACTCTCTGGCCCACGTGTGGTTTCTCCTACAATGAGCAGTTCTTC. It is translated as CATLWPTCGFSYNEQFF.

This CDR3 reads CASSAKGLAGEQYF. CDR3 nucleotide sequence: TGCGCCAGCAGTGCGAAGGGGCTAGCGGGCGAGCAGTACTTC. The gene calls are TRBV10-1 and TRBJ2-7; 8 nucleotides agree with TRBD2. The germline gives CDR1 WNHNN, CDR2 SYGVQD (reference sequence). This CDR3 contains 14 residues. J gave up 6 bases and V 4 bases, and 8 bases lay outside the gene matches.